The 15 T cell receptor beta chains given below trace back to one sample, sequenced in a study of cytomegalovirus exposure and HLA in healthy donors. Both 60 Vbeta primers and 13 Jbeta primers went into the PCR. TCRdb's copy holds only in-frame clones and misses some; the assay was immunoSEQ multiplex PCR. The sample carries about 110,000 clones, about 80% recorded once. What was sequenced was PBMCs. Source of these receptors: a woman aged 45-65 years in good health and CMV-seropositive.

The CDR3 is CASRRLAGTDTQYF. DNA of the CDR3: TGTGCCAGCAGACGACTAGCGGGCACAGATACGCAGTATTTT. This chain links TRBV5-4 with TRBJ2-3, with TRBD2 matching over 9 bases. Per the germline V gene, CDR1 is SGHNT and CDR2 is YYREEE (reference sequence). Trimming at V came to 5 bases and at J to 1 base, leaving 2 bases not matched to a gene. This CDR3 region has 14 residues.

The chain recombines TRBV6-5 with TRBJ2-5; 9 bases agree with TRBD2. Looked up from germline, CDR1 is MNHEY and CDR2 is SVGAGI. V trimming: 0 bases; J trimming: 1 base; junction bases outside the gene matches: 0. The CDR3 runs 15 residues. CDR3 loop: CASSYSAGGQETQYF. The CDR3 DNA sequence: TGTGCCAGCAGTTACTCAGCGGGGGGCCAAGAGACCCAGTACTTC.

This sequence joins TRBV5-6 and TRBJ2-2; 11 bases match TRBD1. Germline V gives CDR1 SGHDT, CDR2 YYEEEE. This CDR3 is 15 amino acids long. V was pared by 4 bases and J by 7 bases, with 6 bases of the junction left unmatched. As DNA, the CDR3 is TGTGCCAGCAGCAAGGACAGGGGGCGCGGCGGGGAGCTGTTTTTT. This encodes CASSKDRGRGGELFF.

The chain recombines TRBV7-3 with TRBJ2-2; TRBD2 is a possible D gene (7 bases). The CDR3 covers 15 residues. V was clipped by 0 bases and J by 6 bases, with 11 bases between them. The germline V gene encodes CDR1 SGHTA and CDR2 FQGTGA. The CDR3 loop is CASSLTTGGAGELFF. In nucleotides, the CDR3 is TGTGCCAGCAGCTTAACAACGGGGGGCGCCGGGGAGCTGTTTTTT. Drawing the rest from reference TRBV7-3 and TRBJ2-2, the complete variable domain is GAGVSQTPSNKVTEKGKYVELRCDPISGHTALYWYRQSLGQGPEFLIYFQGTGAADDSGLPNDRFFAVRPEGSVSTLKIQRTERGDSAVYLCASSLTTGGAGELFFGEGSRLTVL.

The J gene is TRBJ2-3, the V gene TRBV9, with TRBD2 matching over 14 bases. The trim removed 7 bases at V and 1 base at J, leaving 8 bases unmatched. Germline V CDR1 and CDR2: SGDLS, YYNGEE. The CDR3 loop spans 17 amino acids. CDR3 nucleotides: TGTGCCAGCGGGGGACTAGCGGGAGAGGGGGGCACAGATACGCAGTATTTT. This sequence encodes CASGGLAGEGGTDTQYF.

This clone appeared a few times. The CDR3 DNA is TGTGCCAGCAGCTTAGGCTACATAATGGAGAGCACAGATACGCAGTATTTT. Its translation is CASSLGYIMESTDTQYF. The chain recombines TRBV13 with TRBJ2-3; D is ambiguous. Deletions cut 0 bases from V and 0 bases from J, with 13 bases between. The germline V gene has CDR1 PRHDT and CDR2 FYEKMQ (reference sequence). The CDR3 is made up of 17 amino acids.

V usage is TRBV7-2 and J usage is TRBJ2-1; 12 bases are shared with TRBD2. The germline CDR1 and CDR2 sequences are SGHTA and FQGNSA. This CDR3 is built from 16 residues. The V segment lost 4 bases and the J segment 4 bases; nucleotides outside the gene matches: 5. CDR3 residues: CASSSSGRALYNEQFF. CDR3 in DNA: TGTGCCAGCAGCTCTAGCGGGAGGGCCTTGTACAATGAGCAGTTCTTC.

This clone was picked up a small number of times. This rearrangement joins TRBV2 to TRBJ2-3, with D uncertain. The CDR3 contains 14 residues. Per the germline V gene, CDR1 is SNHLY and CDR2 is FYNNEI. Trimming pared 4 bases from V and 0 bases from J, leaving 8 bases between. The CDR3 reads CASSVGRSTDTQYF. CDR3 nucleotides: TGTGCCAGCAGTGTTGGGCGTAGCACAGATACGCAGTATTTT.

The rearrangement joins TRBV19 to TRBJ2-2; maybe TRBD2 (5 bases). Per germline, CDR1 LNHDA and CDR2 SQIVND (reference sequence). V dropped 8 bases and J dropped 0 bases, with 13 bases sitting between them. The CDR3 is 15 residues long. CDR3 in amino acids: CASETRAPNTGELFF. The DNA of the CDR3 is TGTGCCAGTGAGACGCGGGCCCCGAACACCGGGGAGCTGTTTTTT.

This chain connects TRBV5-4 to TRBJ2-7; 11 nucleotides match TRBD2. The CDR3 is made up of 15 amino acids. The V gene's germline CDR1 is SGHNT and CDR2 YYREEE (reference sequence). Germline trimming cut 2 bases from V and 0 bases from J; bases unmatched to any gene: 1. The CDR3 bases are TGTGCCAGCAGCTTAACTAGCGGGGGCTCCTACGAGCAGTACTTC. Residues: CASSLTSGGSYEQYF.

This clone came up a few times. V is TRBV27 and J is TRBJ2-7; 10 bases agree with TRBD2. With 10 bases clipped from V and 0 bases from J, the junction kept 9 bases outside the gene matches. The CDR3 covers 15 residues. The germline V gene encodes CDR1 MNHEY and CDR2 SMNVEV (reference sequence). CDR3 region: CATGSRTSGSYEQYF. The DNA for the CDR3 is TGTGCCACCGGGAGTAGGACTAGCGGCTCCTACGAGCAGTACTTC.

Comment on this clone: The same CDR3 also results from other DNA sequences found in this sample. The V gene is TRBV6-1, the J gene TRBJ2-3, with a weak D call TRBD1 (6 bases). The length of the CDR3 is 13 residues. Deletions cut 3 bases from V and 3 bases from J, with 7 bases between. Germline-derived CDR1 and CDR2 are MNHNS and SASEGT. The DNA for the CDR3 is TGTGCCAGCAGTGACAGGGGAACAGATACGCAGTATTTT. Translating it yields CASSDRGTDTQYF.

The chain recombines TRBV7-9 with TRBJ1-2; tentatively, D is TRBD1 (5 bases). Between the trimmed V and J ends, which lost 5 bases and 7 bases, there was a span of 11 bases. The CDR3 extends over 12 amino acids. CDR1 SEHNR and CDR2 FQNEAQ come from the germline V gene (reference sequence). The CDR3 sequence: CASSLSGVGYTF. In nucleotides, the CDR3 is TGTGCCAGCAGCCTGTCGGGGGTTGGCTACACCTTC.

The rearrangement joins TRBV6-5 to TRBJ2-2; 11 bases line up with TRBD2. Germline V gives CDR1 MNHEY, CDR2 SVGAGI. V dropped 5 bases and J dropped 4; count of bases not matched to a gene: 3. The CDR3 length is 15 residues. CDR3 sequence (DNA): TGTGCCAGCAGTCGTACTAGCGGGAGCACCGGGGAGCTGTTTTTT. As protein: CASSRTSGSTGELFF.

The chain uses TRBV12-2 and TRBJ2-5; the table's D call TRBD1 went unverified against the DNA. Near its end, the DNA agrees better with TRBJ2-7, so the J call may be wrong. TRBV12-2 is assigned pseudogene status. The CDR3 runs 12 residues. CDR3 nucleotide sequence: TGTGCAAGCCGGGGACAGGACGACGAGCAGTACTTC. Amino acid sequence: CASRGQDDEQYF.